Sequencing of this TCR beta chain was carried out in a study of T cells in Graves' hyperthyroidism and ophthalmopathy. Study-level findings and limits: In validation, the model predicted ophthalmopathy. These predictions came a median approximately 5.9 months before onset.

Researchers amplified the TCR beta CDR3 regions from RNA transcripts. The HTBI primer set served for first-round RT-PCR of the TCR CDR3. TCRdb used MiXCR to reprocess the multiplex PCR reads, holding one entry per CDR3 protein. The sample carries about 520,000 distinct CDR3 sequences, roughly 20% recorded once. With respect to this clonotype: Its antigen is undetermined.

Stable disease denoted Graves' hyperthyroidism without ophthalmopathy progression within 18 months. Diagnosis of hyperthyroidism was new in patients aged 18 to 65, and its duration was under 2 months. Reasons for excluding patients were uncontrolled infection, other autoimmune disease, pregnancy or lactation. This TCR came from a young man with Graves' hyperthyroidism. The material sequenced was blood.

The DNA of the CDR3 is TGTGCCTGGAGTCCCGAGACAGGGGGCCTCCCCGGGGAGCTGTTTTTT. Translating gives CAWSPETGGLPGELFF. The chain recombines TRBV30 with TRBJ2-2; the match to TRBD1 covers 10 bases. From germline, CDR1 is GTSNPN and CDR2 SVGIG (reference sequence). This CDR3 is 16 amino acids long. Germline trimming cut 2 bases from V and 6 bases from J; bases unmatched to any gene: 9.